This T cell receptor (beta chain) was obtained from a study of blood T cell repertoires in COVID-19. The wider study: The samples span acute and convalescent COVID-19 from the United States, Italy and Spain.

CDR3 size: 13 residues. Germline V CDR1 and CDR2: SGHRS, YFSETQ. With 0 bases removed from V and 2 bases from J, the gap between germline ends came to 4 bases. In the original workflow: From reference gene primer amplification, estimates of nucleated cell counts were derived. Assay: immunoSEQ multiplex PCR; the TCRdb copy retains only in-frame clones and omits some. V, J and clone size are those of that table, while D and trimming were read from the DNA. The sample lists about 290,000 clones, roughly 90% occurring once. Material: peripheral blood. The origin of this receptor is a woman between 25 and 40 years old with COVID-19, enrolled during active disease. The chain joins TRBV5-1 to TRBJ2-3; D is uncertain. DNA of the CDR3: TGCGCCAGCAGCTTGGGCTACACAGATACGCAGTATTTT. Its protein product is CASSLGYTDTQYF.